Given below is one T cell receptor (beta chain) in context. Its specificity is unknown. The sample is drawn from a study of shared clonotypes between healthy human individuals. Study summary: Researchers drew samples from two women and three men aged 18 to 49. Points from the study as a whole: Naive CD4 clonotypes were shared across a handful of donors at about 5%.

With V trimmed by 5 bases and J by 4 bases, 14 bases remained unmatched. The CDR3 length is 17 residues. In germline, CDR1 is SGHVS, CDR2 FQNEAQ. Clones were read by immunoSEQ multiplex PCR, and TCRdb kept only the in-frame ones, dropping some. The sample contains about 2.4 million clones, over 85% of which appear only once. Source material: naive CD4+ T cells from PBMCs. Subset given: CD45RA+ positively selected. V and J are TRBV7-8 and TRBJ2-1, with 7 bases that match TRBD1. The sequence was collected from a man younger than 30 in good health. Some clones in this sample may be carry-over from other donors' samples. This CDR3 is CASSIRDRVLAYNEQFF. The CDR3 DNA reads as TGTGCCAGCAGCATACGGGACAGAGTGTTAGCATACAATGAGCAGTTCTTC.